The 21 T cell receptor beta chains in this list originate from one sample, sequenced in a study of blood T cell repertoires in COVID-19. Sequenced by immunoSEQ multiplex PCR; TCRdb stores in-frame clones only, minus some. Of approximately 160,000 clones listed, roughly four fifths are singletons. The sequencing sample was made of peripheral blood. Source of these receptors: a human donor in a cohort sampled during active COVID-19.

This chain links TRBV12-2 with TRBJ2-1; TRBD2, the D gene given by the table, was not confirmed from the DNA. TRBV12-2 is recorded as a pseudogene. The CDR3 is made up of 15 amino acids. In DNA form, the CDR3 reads TGTGCAAGTCGCTTAGCGCAGGCTGGGAGCGATGAGCAGTTCTTC. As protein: CASRLAQAGSDEQFF.

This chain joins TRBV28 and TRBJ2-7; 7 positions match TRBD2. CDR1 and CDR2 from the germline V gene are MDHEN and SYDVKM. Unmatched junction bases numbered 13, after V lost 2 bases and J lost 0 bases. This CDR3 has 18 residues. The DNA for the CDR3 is TGTGCCAGCAGTTTAGGTATTGCGGGAGCGGTTAGCTCCTACGAGCAGTACTTC. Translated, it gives CASSLGIAGAVSSYEQYF. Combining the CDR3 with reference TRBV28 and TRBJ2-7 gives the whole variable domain DVKVTQSSRYLVKRTGEKVFLECVQDMDHENMFWYRQDPGLGLRLIYFSYDVKMKEKGDIPEGYSVSREKKERFSLILESASTNQTSMYLCASSLGIAGAVSSYEQYFGPGTRLTVT.

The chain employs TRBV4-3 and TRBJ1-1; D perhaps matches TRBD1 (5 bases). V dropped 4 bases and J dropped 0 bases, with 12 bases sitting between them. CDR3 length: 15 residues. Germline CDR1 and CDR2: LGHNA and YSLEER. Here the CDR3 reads CASSRGGTMNTEAFF. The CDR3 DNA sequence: TGCGCCAGCAGCCGCGGGGGGACCATGAACACTGAAGCTTTCTTT.

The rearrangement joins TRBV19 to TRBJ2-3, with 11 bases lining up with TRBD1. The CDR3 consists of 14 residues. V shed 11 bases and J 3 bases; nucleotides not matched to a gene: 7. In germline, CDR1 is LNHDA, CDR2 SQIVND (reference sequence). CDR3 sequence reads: CASGQGAGTDTQYF. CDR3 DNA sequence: TGTGCCTCCGGACAGGGGGCAGGAACAGATACGCAGTATTTT.

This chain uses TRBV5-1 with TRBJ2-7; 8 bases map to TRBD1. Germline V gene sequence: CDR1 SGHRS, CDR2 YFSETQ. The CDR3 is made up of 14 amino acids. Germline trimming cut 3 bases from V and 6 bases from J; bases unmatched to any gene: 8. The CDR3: CASSSGTGVREQYF. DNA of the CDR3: TGCGCCAGCAGCTCCGGGACAGGTGTCCGCGAGCAGTACTTC.

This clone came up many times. CDR3 region: CASSFGDSGNTIYF. The CDR3 nucleotides are TGTGCCAGCAGCTTCGGGGACAGCGGAAACACCATATATTTT. The chain uses TRBV7-2 and TRBJ1-3, with 7 bases that match TRBD1. The CDR3 is made up of 14 amino acids. V was pared by 3 bases and J by 4 bases, with 3 bases of the junction left unmatched. CDR1 SGHTA and CDR2 FQGNSA come from the germline V gene. Full variable domain (missing parts from reference TRBV7-2 and TRBJ1-3): GAGVSQSPSNKVTEKGKDVELRCDPISGHTALYWYRQSLGQGLEFLIYFQGNSAPDKSGLPSDRFSAERTGGSVSTLTIQRTQQEDSAVYLCASSFGDSGNTIYFGEGSWLTVV.

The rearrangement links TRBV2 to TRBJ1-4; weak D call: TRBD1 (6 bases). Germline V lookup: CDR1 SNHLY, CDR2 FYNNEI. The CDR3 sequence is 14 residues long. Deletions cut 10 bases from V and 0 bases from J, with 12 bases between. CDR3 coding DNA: TGTGCCATCGAGGGGGACGCAACTAATGAAAAACTGTTTTTT. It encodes CAIEGDATNEKLFF. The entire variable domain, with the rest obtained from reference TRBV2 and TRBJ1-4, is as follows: EPEVTQTPSHQVTQMGQEVILRCVPISNHLYFYWYRQILGQKVEFLVSFYNNEISEKSEIFDDQFSVERPDGSNFTLKIRSTKLEDSAMYFCAIEGDATNEKLFFGSGTQLSVL.

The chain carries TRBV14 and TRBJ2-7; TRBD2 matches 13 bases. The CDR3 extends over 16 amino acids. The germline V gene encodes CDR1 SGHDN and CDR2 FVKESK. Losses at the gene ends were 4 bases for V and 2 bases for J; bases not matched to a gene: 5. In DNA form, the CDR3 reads TGTGCCAGCAGCCGCCTAGGACTAGCGGGGGCCTACGAGCAGTACTTC. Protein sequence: CASSRLGLAGAYEQYF.

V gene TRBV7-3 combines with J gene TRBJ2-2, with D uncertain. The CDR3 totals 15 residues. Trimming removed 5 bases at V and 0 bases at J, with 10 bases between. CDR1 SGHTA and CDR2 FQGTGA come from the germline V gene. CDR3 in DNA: TGTGCCAGCAGCCCCCGGAGCGCGAACACCGGGGAGCTGTTTTTT. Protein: CASSPRSANTGELFF. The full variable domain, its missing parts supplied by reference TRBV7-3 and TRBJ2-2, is GAGVSQTPSNKVTEKGKYVELRCDPISGHTALYWYRQSLGQGPEFLIYFQGTGAADDSGLPNDRFFAVRPEGSVSTLKIQRTERGDSAVYLCASSPRSANTGELFFGEGSRLTVL.

CDR3 DNA: TGTGCCACCAGGGCGGCTGCCTCCAATGAGCAGTTCTTC. It specifies CATRAAASNEQFF. This chain uses TRBV9 with TRBJ2-1, with D maybe TRBD1 (5 bases). The CDR3 covers 13 residues. The V gene lost 9 bases and the J gene lost 6 bases, with 16 bases spanning the gap. Germline V gene data show CDR1 as SGDLS and CDR2 as YYNGEE.

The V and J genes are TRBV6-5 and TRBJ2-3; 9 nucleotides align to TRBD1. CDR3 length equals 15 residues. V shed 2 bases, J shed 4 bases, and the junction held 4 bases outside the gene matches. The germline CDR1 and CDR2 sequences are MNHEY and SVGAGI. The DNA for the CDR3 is TGTGCCAGCAGTTACGGACAGGGGTTCCCAGATACGCAGTATTTT. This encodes CASSYGQGFPDTQYF.

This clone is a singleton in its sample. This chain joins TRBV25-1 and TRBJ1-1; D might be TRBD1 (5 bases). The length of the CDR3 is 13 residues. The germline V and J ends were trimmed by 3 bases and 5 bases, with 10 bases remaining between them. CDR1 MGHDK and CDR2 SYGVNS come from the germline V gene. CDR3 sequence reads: CASSDGGGTEAFF. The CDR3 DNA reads TGTGCCAGCAGTGATGGGGGAGGAACTGAAGCTTTCTTT.

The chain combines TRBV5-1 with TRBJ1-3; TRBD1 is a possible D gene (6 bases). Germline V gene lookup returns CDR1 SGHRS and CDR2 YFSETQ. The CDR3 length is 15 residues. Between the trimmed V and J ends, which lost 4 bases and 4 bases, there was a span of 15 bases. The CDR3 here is CASSTQGLPGNTIYF. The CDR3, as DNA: TGCGCCAGCAGCACTCAGGGGCTCCCCGGAAACACCATATATTTT.

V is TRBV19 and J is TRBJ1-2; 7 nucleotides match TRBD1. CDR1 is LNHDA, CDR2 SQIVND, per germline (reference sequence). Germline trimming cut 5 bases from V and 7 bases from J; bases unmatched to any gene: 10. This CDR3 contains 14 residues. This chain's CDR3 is CASSGGGRSFGYTF. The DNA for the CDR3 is TGTGCCAGTAGTGGAGGGGGCCGAAGCTTTGGCTACACCTTC.

Written as DNA, the CDR3 is TGTGCCAGCTCATCCAGTCGGGAACAGCCCCAGCATTTT. It specifies CASSSSREQPQHF. This sequence joins TRBV18 and TRBJ1-5; D gene unclear. Germline-derived CDR1 and CDR2 are KGHSH and LQKENI. This CDR3 contains 13 residues. Trimming left V 5 bases short and J 7 bases short, with 12 bases between.

In nucleotides, the CDR3 is TGTGCCAGCTCACCCGGCTGGCCTAGCGGGGTCTACAATGAGCAGTTCTTC. It yields the protein CASSPGWPSGVYNEQFF. The chain combines TRBV18 with TRBJ2-1, with 9 bases lining up with TRBD2. The V segment lost 3 bases and the J segment 3 bases; nucleotides outside the gene matches: 9. This CDR3 contains 17 residues. Germline V gene lookup returns CDR1 KGHSH and CDR2 LQKENI.

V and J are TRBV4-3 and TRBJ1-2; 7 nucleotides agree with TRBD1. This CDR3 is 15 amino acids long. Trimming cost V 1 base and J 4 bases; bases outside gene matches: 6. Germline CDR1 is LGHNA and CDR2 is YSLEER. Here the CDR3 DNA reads TGCGCCAGCAGCCAAGTTCAGGAGGGGGCCTATGGCTACACCTTC. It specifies CASSQVQEGAYGYTF.

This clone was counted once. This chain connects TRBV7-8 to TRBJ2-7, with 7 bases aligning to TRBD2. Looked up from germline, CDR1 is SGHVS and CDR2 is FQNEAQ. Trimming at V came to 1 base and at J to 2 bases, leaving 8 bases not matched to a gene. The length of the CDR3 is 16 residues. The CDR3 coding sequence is TGTGCCAGCAGCTTAGGGGGCACTAGCGCGACCTACGAGCAGTACTTC. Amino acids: CASSLGGTSATYEQYF.

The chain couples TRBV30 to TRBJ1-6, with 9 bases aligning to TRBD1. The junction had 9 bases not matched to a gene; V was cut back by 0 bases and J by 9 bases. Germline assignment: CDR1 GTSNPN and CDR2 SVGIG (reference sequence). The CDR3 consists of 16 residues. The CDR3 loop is CAWSVPLGTGLSPLHF. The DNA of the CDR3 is TGTGCCTGGAGTGTACCCCTCGGGACAGGGCTTTCACCCCTCCACTTT. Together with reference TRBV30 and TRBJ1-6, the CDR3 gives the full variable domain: SQTIHQWPATLVQPVGSPLSLECTVEGTSNPNLYWYRQAAGRGLQLLFYSVGIGQISSEVPQNLSASRPQDRQFILSSKKLLLSDSGFYLCAWSVPLGTGLSPLHFGNGTRLTVT.

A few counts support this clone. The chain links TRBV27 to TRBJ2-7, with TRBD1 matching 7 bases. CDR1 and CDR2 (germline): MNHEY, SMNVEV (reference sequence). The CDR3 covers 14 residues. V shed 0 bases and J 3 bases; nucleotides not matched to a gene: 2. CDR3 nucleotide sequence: TGTGCCAGCAGTTTATCGGCAGGGGGCTACGAGCAGTACTTC. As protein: CASSLSAGGYEQYF.

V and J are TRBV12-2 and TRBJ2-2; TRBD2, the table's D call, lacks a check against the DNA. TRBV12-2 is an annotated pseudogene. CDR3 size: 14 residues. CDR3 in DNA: TGTGCAAGTCGCTTAGCGCGGGCGAACGGGGAGCTGTTTTTT. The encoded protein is CASRLARANGELFF.